This T cell receptor beta chain was documented in a study of OX40 agonist ivuxolimab in advanced cancers. Whole-study results and caveats: Expanded clones tended on average to be more numerous among CD8+ T cells than CD4+.

V lost 0 bases, J lost 3 bases, and 15 bases lay in between. The CDR3 consists of 16 residues. Germline loops: CDR1 SGHAT, CDR2 FQNNGV. As regards this clone: What it binds is unknown.

The table came from immunoSEQ multiplex PCR; TCRdb's copy has only in-frame clones and leaves some out. The data show about 53,000 clones, almost 85% seen once. The sample in question was CD4+ or CD8+ T cells sorted from blood, obtained in a trial of the OX40 agonist ivuxolimab. V gene TRBV11-2 combines with J gene TRBJ2-7; D is uncertain. This receptor was obtained from an adult with an advanced solid tumor such as melanoma, head and neck, liver or kidney cancer. The CDR3 DNA reads TGTGCCAGCAGCTTAGATCTCGGCAGACATATCTACGAGCAGTACTTC. Translating gives CASSLDLGRHIYEQYF.